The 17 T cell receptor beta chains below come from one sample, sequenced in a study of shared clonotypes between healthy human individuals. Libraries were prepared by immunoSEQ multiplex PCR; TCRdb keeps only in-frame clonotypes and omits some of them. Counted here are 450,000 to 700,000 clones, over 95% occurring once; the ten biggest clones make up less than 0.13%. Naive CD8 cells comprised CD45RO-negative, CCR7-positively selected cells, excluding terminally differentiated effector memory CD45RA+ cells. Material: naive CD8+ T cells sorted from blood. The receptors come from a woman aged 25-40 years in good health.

CDR3 bases: TGTGCCAGCAGTTACGCAGGGGAGGGTACTGAAGCTTTCTTT. Protein: CASSYAGEGTEAFF. The chain couples TRBV6-5 to TRBJ1-1, with D perhaps matching TRBD1 (6 bases). Germline V CDR1 and CDR2: MNHEY, SVGAGI. This CDR3 has 14 residues. The V end lost 2 bases, the J end lost 5 bases, and 12 bases lay between the germline ends.

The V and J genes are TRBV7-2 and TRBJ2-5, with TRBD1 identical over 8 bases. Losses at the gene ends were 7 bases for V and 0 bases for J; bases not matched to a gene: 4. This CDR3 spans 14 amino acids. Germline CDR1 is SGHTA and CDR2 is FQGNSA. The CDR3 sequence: CASNTDRDQETQYF. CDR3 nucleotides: TGTGCCAGCAACACGGACAGGGACCAAGAGACCCAGTACTTC. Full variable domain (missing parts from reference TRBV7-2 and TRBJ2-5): GAGVSQSPSNKVTEKGKDVELRCDPISGHTALYWYRQSLGQGLEFLIYFQGNSAPDKSGLPSDRFSAERTGGSVSTLTIQRTQQEDSAVYLCASNTDRDQETQYFGPGTRLLVL.

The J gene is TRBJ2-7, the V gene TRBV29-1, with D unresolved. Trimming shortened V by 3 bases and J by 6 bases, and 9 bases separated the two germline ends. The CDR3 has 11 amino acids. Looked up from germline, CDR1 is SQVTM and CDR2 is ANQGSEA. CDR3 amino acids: CSVEGRSEQYF. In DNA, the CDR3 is TGCAGCGTTGAGGGCAGGTCCGAGCAGTACTTC.

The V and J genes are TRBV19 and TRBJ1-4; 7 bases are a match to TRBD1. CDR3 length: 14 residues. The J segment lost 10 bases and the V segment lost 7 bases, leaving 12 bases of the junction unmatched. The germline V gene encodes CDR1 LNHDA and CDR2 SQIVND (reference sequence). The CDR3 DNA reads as TGTGCCAGTACCCCGGGACAGAACTTCGGAAAACTGTTTTTT. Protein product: CASTPGQNFGKLFF.

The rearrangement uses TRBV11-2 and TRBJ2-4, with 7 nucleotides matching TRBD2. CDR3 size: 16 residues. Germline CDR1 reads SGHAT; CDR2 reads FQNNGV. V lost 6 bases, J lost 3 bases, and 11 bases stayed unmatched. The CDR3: CASRGRRESDKNIQYF. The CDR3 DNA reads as TGTGCCAGCAGAGGGAGGCGGGAGAGCGACAAAAACATTCAGTACTTC.

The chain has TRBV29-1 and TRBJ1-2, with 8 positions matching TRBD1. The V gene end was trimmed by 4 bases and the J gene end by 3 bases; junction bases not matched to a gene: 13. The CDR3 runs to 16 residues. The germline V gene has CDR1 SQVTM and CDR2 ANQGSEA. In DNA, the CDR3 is TGCAGCGTTGGAGTCTGGACAGGGAAACGAGACTATGGCTACACCTTC. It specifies CSVGVWTGKRDYGYTF. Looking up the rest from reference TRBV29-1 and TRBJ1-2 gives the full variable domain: SAVISQKPSRDICQRGTSLTIQCQVDSQVTMMFWYRQQPGQSLTLIATANQGSEATYESGFVIDKFPISRPNLTFSTLTVSNMSPEDSSIYLCSVGVWTGKRDYGYTFGSGTRLTVV.

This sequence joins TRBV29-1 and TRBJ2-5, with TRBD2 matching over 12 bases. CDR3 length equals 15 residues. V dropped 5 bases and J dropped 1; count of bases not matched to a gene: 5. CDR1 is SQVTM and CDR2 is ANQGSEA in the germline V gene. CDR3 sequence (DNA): TGCAGCGTTCGTCGGACTAGCGGGATCCAAGAGACCCAGTACTTC. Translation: CSVRRTSGIQETQYF.

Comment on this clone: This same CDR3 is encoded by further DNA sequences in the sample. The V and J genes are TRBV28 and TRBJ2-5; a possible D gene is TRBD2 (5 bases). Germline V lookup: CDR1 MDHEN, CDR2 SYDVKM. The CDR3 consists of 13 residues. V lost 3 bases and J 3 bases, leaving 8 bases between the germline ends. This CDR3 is CASSLSGKETQYF. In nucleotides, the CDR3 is TGTGCCAGCAGTTTGAGCGGAAAAGAGACCCAGTACTTC.

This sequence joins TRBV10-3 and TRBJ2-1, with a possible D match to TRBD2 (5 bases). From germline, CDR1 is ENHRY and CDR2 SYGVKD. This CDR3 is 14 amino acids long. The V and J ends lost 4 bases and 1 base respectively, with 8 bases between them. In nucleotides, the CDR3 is TGTGCCATCAGTGCTGAGGGTTCCTACAATGAGCAGTTCTTC. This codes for CAISAEGSYNEQFF.

The CDR3 region has the DNA TGTGCCACTCCGACGGGGCGGGAGGCCGCCTTAGACGAGCAGTACTTC. Amino acids: CATPTGREAALDEQYF. The rearrangement joins TRBV2 to TRBJ2-7, with 8 bases matching TRBD2. The CDR3 runs to 16 residues. Per the germline V gene, CDR1 is SNHLY and CDR2 is FYNNEI. V lost 10 bases to trimming and J lost 5 bases; unmatched junction nucleotides: 19.

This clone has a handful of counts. The CDR3 sequence is CASSLAQGPGAFF. The CDR3 nucleotides are TGTGCCAGCAGCTTGGCCCAGGGGCCGGGAGCTTTCTTT. The genes are TRBV5-4 and TRBJ1-1, with D possibly being TRBD1 (6 bases). The CDR3 loop spans 13 amino acids. V gave up 0 bases and J gave up 10 bases, with 13 bases separating them. Germline V gene lookup returns CDR1 SGHNT and CDR2 YYREEE (reference sequence).

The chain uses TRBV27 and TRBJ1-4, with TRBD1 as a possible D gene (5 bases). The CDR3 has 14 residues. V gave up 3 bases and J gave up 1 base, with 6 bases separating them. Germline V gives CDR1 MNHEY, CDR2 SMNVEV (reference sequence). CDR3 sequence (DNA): TGTGCCAGCAGTTTCGGGGGAACTAATGAAAAACTGTTTTTT. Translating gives CASSFGGTNEKLFF.

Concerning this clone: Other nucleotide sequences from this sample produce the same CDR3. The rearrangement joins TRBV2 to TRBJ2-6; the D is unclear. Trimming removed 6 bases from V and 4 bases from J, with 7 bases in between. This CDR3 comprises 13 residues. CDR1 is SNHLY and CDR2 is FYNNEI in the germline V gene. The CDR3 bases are TGTGCCAGCAGGGGCGCAGGGGCCAACGTCCTGACTTTC. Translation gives CASRGAGANVLTF.

The CDR3 DNA is TGTGCCAGCAGTTTCGGACAGGGGGAATCCTACGAGCAGTACTTC. It specifies CASSFGQGESYEQYF. V is TRBV27 and J is TRBJ2-7; 10 bases align to TRBD1. CDR1 and CDR2 from the germline V gene are MNHEY and SMNVEV (reference sequence). The CDR3 spans 15 residues. V lost 3 bases and J lost 1; bases outside the gene matches: 3.

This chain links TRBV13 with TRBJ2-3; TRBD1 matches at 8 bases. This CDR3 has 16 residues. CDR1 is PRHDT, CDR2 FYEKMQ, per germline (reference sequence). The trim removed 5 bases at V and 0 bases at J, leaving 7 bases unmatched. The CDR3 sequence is CASSVTDRGSTDTQYF. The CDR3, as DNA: TGTGCCAGCAGCGTGACCGACAGGGGCAGCACAGATACGCAGTATTTT.

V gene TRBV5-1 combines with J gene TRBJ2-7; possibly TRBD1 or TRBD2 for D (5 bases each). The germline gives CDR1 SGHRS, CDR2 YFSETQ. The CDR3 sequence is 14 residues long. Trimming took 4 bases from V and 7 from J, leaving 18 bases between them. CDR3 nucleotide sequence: TGCGCCAGCAGCGAATGGGACCCGGTAACTGAGCAGTACTTC. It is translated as CASSEWDPVTEQYF.

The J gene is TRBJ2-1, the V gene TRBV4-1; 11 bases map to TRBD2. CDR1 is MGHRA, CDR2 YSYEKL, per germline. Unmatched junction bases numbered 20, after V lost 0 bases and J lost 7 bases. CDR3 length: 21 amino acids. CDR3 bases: TGCGCCAGCAGCCAAGATGACGGGGTTTGGACTAGCGGGTTTGGGGGTAATGAGCAGTTCTTC. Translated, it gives CASSQDDGVWTSGFGGNEQFF.